The clone carrying this T cell receptor beta chain was found once. The antigen is unknown. A universal primer site was added by template switching, and unique molecular identifiers were carried by the cDNA. One entry per CDR3 protein results from TCRdb running MiXCR on the 5' RACE reads. This table has 420,000 or so distinct CDR3 sequences, less than 20% appearing once. The CDR3 is 16 residues long. Germline V lookup: CDR1 SGHTA, CDR2 FQGNSA. The V and J ends lost 0 bases and 3 bases respectively, with 15 bases between them. The data stem from a study of identical twins. Study-wide findings and caveats: Less excess twin sharing appeared in beta out-of-frame sequences. While abundant cord blood beta clonotypes carried fewer insertions, memory repertoires showed no such pattern. Out-of-frame alpha sequences common to twins were enriched for low generation probability.

The receptor was derived from a man aged 50-60 years in good health. The rearrangement uses TRBV7-2 and TRBJ2-7; TRBD2 might be the D (6 bases). The sample consisted of naive T cells sorted from blood. CDR3 in amino acids: CASSLARVEGGYEQYF. The CDR3 nucleotides read TGTGCCAGCAGCTTAGCGCGGGTGGAGGGAGGCTACGAGCAGTACTTC.